The rows below give T cell receptor beta chains drawn from one sample of a study of cytomegalovirus exposure and HLA in healthy donors. Generated by immunoSEQ multiplex PCR, the TCRdb table keeps only in-frame clones and is missing some. The sample records under 200,000 clones, under 85% being singletons. Sequencing was performed on PBMCs. Receptors originate from a woman between 18 and 30 years old in good health and CMV-seropositive. Both conserved end residues are part of each CDR3. Fields, in order: D gene, J gene, V gene, clone size, CDR3 DNA, CDR3 protein. A D gene is named only where the DNA matches it firmly. Some rows mark clone size as missing; the rest say once, few, many or name a class of expanded clone.

>TRBD1|TRBJ1-1|TRBV7-2|-
TGTGCCAGCAGCTTGTACGGACAGGGAAGCACTGAAGCTTTCTTT
CASSLYGQGSTEAFF
>TRBD1|TRBJ1-5|TRBV28|-
TGTGCCAGCAGTCTAACAGGGGCCTACAATCAGCCCCAGCATTTT
CASSLTGAYNQPQHF
>TRBD2|TRBJ2-5|TRBV7-9|-
TGTGCCAGCAGCCTAACTAGGACTAGCGGGGGGCGCCAAGAGACCCAGTACTTC
CASSLTRTSGGRQETQYF
>-|TRBJ1-2|TRBV5-5|-
TGTGCCAGCAGCTTTCCGGGGGAAATCGATGGCTACACCTTC
CASSFPGEIDGYTF
>-|TRBJ2-1|TRBV5-4|-
TGTGCCAGCAGCCCCTGGAGCGCTTACAATGAGCAGTTCTTC
CASSPWSAYNEQFF
>TRBD1|TRBJ2-7|TRBV7-9|few
TGTGCCAGCAGCTTAGGCCTAGGACAGGGTGACGAGCAGTACTTC
CASSLGLGQGDEQYF
>TRBD1|TRBJ1-1|TRBV16|-
TGTGCCAGCAGCCAAAGGACAGGGACGAACACTGAAGCTTTCTTT
CASSQRTGTNTEAFF
>TRBD1|TRBJ2-7|TRBV29-1|-
TGCAGCGCCAAACCCGGACAGGTTCTCGACGAGCAGTACTTC
CSAKPGQVLDEQYF
>-|TRBJ1-3|TRBV4-2|-
TGTGCCAGCAGCCAAGGTTCCCAGGGGTGGTTAATAGCTGGAAACACCATATATTTT
CASSQGSQGWLIAGNTIYF
>-|TRBJ1-4|TRBV5-1|-
TGCGCCAGCAGCCCTGGAGGACCCCCCGTGACTAATGAAAAACTGTTTTTT
CASSPGGPPVTNEKLFF
>-|TRBJ2-3|TRBV19|once
TGTGCCAGTAGTATAGATCGGGGAGGTCCCACAGATACGCAGTATTTT
CASSIDRGGPTDTQYF
>-|TRBJ2-7|TRBV9|once
TGTGCCAGCAGCGTAGGGGGGCCCTACGAGCAGTACTTC
CASSVGGPYEQYF
>-|TRBJ2-7|TRBV10-3|-
TGTGCCATCAGACAGGGTGGAACAGAGCAGTACTTC
CAIRQGGTEQYF
>-|TRBJ1-1|TRBV18|once
TGTGCCAGCTCACCGGACAGCATGAACACTGAAGCTTTCTTT
CASSPDSMNTEAFF
>TRBD1|TRBJ1-2|TRBV6-4|-
TGTGCCAGCAGTGACTCAGGACAGGGTGTGAATGGCTACACCTTC
CASSDSGQGVNGYTF
>-|TRBJ1-2|TRBV2|-
TGTGCCAGCATCCCTGGACAGTATTCTAACTATGGCTACACCTTC
CASIPGQYSNYGYTF
>TRBD1|TRBJ2-2|TRBV11-3|few
TGTGCCAGCAGCCCGGGACAGCTTGGGGTAACCGGGGAGCTGTTTTTT
CASSPGQLGVTGELFF
>-|TRBJ2-3|TRBV7-7|once
TGTGCTAGCAGCTTAGGGCAGTTAGATACGCAGTATTTT
CASSLGQLDTQYF
>-|TRBJ2-2|TRBV29-1|-
TGCAGCGTTGAAGGGCTCCCCGGGACCGGGGAGCTGTTTTTT
CSVEGLPGTGELFF
>-|TRBJ1-6|TRBV28|-
TGTGCCAGCACGGAACAAGGGGCCCCCCTCCACTTT
CASTEQGAPLHF
>-|TRBJ1-2|TRBV28|-
TGTGCCAGCAGAGTCTCGGGGGTCTATGGCTACACCTTC
CASRVSGVYGYTF
>-|TRBJ2-7|TRBV25-1|-
TGTGCCAGCAGTGAATACAGGAACTCCTACGAGCAGTACTTC
CASSEYRNSYEQYF
>-|TRBJ2-2|TRBV19|-
TGTGCCAGTAGTACAGGGGACGCGAACACCGGGGAGCTGTTTTTT
CASSTGDANTGELFF
>TRBD2|TRBJ2-7|TRBV18|-
TGTGCCAGCTCACCACGGGAGGGCGACGAGCAGTACTTC
CASSPREGDEQYF
>TRBD2|TRBJ2-5|TRBV11-3|-
TGTGCCAGCAGCTCCTCAGGTGCCGGTAGCGGGCCCCAAGAGACCCAGTACTTC
CASSSSGAGSGPQETQYF
>TRBD2|TRBJ2-5|TRBV4-2|-
TGTGCCAGCAGCCAAGAGGGCCCGGGACTAGCGGAAGAGACCCAGTACTTC
CASSQEGPGLAEETQYF
>TRBD2|TRBJ2-1|TRBV4-2|-
TGTGCCAGCAGCCGAGGACCAAGCGGGGGGGCCTTGGATGAGCAGTTCTTC
CASSRGPSGGALDEQFF
>-|TRBJ1-6|TRBV14|once
TGTGCCAGCAGCCAAGATCACAGCGGAGGTTCACCCCTCCACTTT
CASSQDHSGGSPLHF
>TRBD2|TRBJ2-1|TRBV18|-
TGTGCCAGCTCACCATTACCAGCGGGGGCAATGTACAATGAGCAGTTCTTC
CASSPLPAGAMYNEQFF
>TRBD2|TRBJ2-1|TRBV18|-
TGTGCCAGCTCACCGGGGACTAGCGGGGGGGCCTCCTACAATGAGCAGTTCTTC
CASSPGTSGGASYNEQFF
>TRBD1|TRBJ2-1|TRBV5-4|few
TGTGCCAGCAGCCAACAGGGGTATATCTCCTACAATGAGCAGTTCTTC
CASSQQGYISYNEQFF
>TRBD2|TRBJ2-1|TRBV30|-
TGTGCCTGGAGTGTGTCGGCGGGGGGGCTTAGCGAGCAGTTCTTC
CAWSVSAGGLSEQFF
>-|TRBJ1-2|TRBV18|-
TGTGCCAGCTCACCAATGGGCCTCGGGGGCTATGGCTACACCTTC
CASSPMGLGGYGYTF
>-|TRBJ1-2|TRBV4-3|-
TGCGCCAGCAGCCAAGGTCCCTGGGCCTTTGGCTACACCTTC
CASSQGPWAFGYTF
>TRBD2|TRBJ2-3|TRBV4-3|few
TGCGCCAGCAGCCACCCCAAGGGAGCGGGGGGCTCGGGTACGCAGTATTTT
CASSHPKGAGGSGTQYF
>-|TRBJ2-7|TRBV19|-
TGTGCCAGTAGTACCCAGGGGACCAACTACGAGCAGTACTTC
CASSTQGTNYEQYF
>TRBD2|TRBJ2-7|TRBV9|-
TGTGCCAGCAGCGCCGGGGCCAGCGGGGGGTCATACGAGCAGTACTTC
CASSAGASGGSYEQYF
>TRBD2|TRBJ2-2|TRBV30|-
TGTGCCTGGAGTCGTAGCGGGGCCGCCGGGGAGCTGTTTTTT
CAWSRSGAAGELFF
>-|TRBJ1-6|TRBV5-4|-
TGTGCCAGCAGCCCTGAAACGGGTGTTAATTCACCCCTCCACTTT
CASSPETGVNSPLHF
>TRBD2|TRBJ2-1|TRBV19|-
TGTGCCAGTAGTATAGGCCCCAGCGGGGGGGCTCCTGAGCAGTTCTTC
CASSIGPSGGAPEQFF
>TRBD2|TRBJ2-7|TRBV7-2|-
TGTGCCAGCAGTTTACGGGGGGTTAGGGACGAGCAGTACTTC
CASSLRGVRDEQYF
>-|TRBJ1-2|TRBV28|-
TGTGCCAGCAGTCCCCCTTTGGGGGCAGCGGTTAGTAACTATGGCTACACCTTC
CASSPPLGAAVSNYGYTF
>-|TRBJ1-2|TRBV5-8|-
TGTGCCAGCAGCTTGGGTGAACTAGGCGGCTACACCTTC
CASSLGELGGYTF
>-|TRBJ1-5|TRBV29-1|few
TGCAGCGTTGCCAACAACCCCAATCAGCCCCAGCATTTT
CSVANNPNQPQHF
>-|TRBJ2-7|TRBV6-1|few
TGTGCCTCAGCCCCAACGGGGGAACCCTCCTACGAGCAGTACTTC
CASAPTGEPSYEQYF
>TRBD1|TRBJ2-3|TRBV6-1|-
TGTGCCAGCAGTGCCCGGACAGGGGGCACAGATACGCAGTATTTT
CASSARTGGTDTQYF
>TRBD1|TRBJ2-7|TRBV15|-
TGTGCCACCAGTCTGATTGGACAGGGGGCATTCGAGCAGTACTTC
CATSLIGQGAFEQYF
>TRBD2|TRBJ2-3|TRBV5-1|-
TGCGCCAGCAGTTTGCCCCCCCGCGGGACTAGCGGGGGTACGACGCAGTATTTT
CASSLPPRGTSGGTTQYF
>-|TRBJ1-1|TRBV19|-
TGTGCCAGTAGCCACGACAGGAACACTGAAGCTTTCTTT
CASSHDRNTEAFF
>TRBD1|TRBJ1-1|TRBV30|-
TGTGCCTGGAGACGACAGGGAGGAGAAGCTTTCTTT
CAWRRQGGEAFF
>TRBD2|TRBJ2-5|TRBV7-2|-
TGTGCCAGCAGCTCCCAAGCTAGCGGGAGGGGAGAGACCCAGTACTTC
CASSSQASGRGETQYF
>-|TRBJ1-1|TRBV12-5|-
TGTGCTAGTGGTGGCCTTGCGGGGGCAATGAACACTGAAGCTTTCTTT
CASGGLAGAMNTEAFF
>-|TRBJ2-3|TRBV15|few
TGTGCCACCAGCAGAACCTCGGGAAGACCCTTCGGTTTGGATACGCAGTATTTT
CATSRTSGRPFGLDTQYF
>-|TRBJ1-1|TRBV4-1|-
TGCGCCAGCAACGGGGAGAAAAACGATTTAAAAACTTTCTTT
CASNGEKNDLKTFF
>-|TRBJ1-3|TRBV7-9|-
TGTTCCAGCAGCCTTCTAACCGACAGTATCTCTGGAAACACCATATATTTT
CSSSLLTDSISGNTIYF